A single sample is the source of the 19 T cell receptor beta chains below, sequenced in a study of T cell responses to AZD1222 COVID-19 vaccine. TCRdb's table, derived via immunoSEQ multiplex PCR, lists solely in-frame clones and lacks some. The repertoire has about 35,000 clones, less than 90% of them found once; the top ten carry roughly 6.2%. The sequences come from peripheral blood, collected on day 0 of AZD1222 vaccination. These receptors were taken from an adult in good health.

The chain combines TRBV6-5 with TRBJ2-7; no firm D call. Trimming pared 7 bases from V and 2 bases from J, leaving 15 bases between. Germline loops: CDR1 MNHEY, CDR2 SVGAGI. There are 14 residues in the CDR3. The chain's CDR3 is CASTPYVSTYEQYF. The CDR3, as DNA: TGTGCCAGCACCCCGTATGTTTCGACCTACGAGCAGTACTTC.

V and J are TRBV30 and TRBJ1-6; D is unclear. The CDR3 loop spans 10 amino acids. V was clipped by 5 bases and J by 8 bases, with 4 bases between them. Looked up from germline, CDR1 is GTSNPN and CDR2 is SVGIG (reference sequence). CDR3 in amino acids: CAWGYSPLHF. CDR3 DNA sequence: TGTGCCTGGGGATATTCACCCCTCCACTTT.

This chain connects TRBV24-1 to TRBJ2-2; 12 bases agree with TRBD1. CDR1 is KGHDR and CDR2 is SFDVKD in the germline V gene. The CDR3 length is 18 residues. V dropped 7 bases and J dropped 0; count of bases not matched to a gene: 8. CDR3 region: CATRASGQGAANTGELFF. DNA for the CDR3: TGTGCCACCAGGGCGTCGGGACAGGGGGCAGCGAACACCGGGGAGCTGTTTTTT.

V is TRBV6-2 or TRBV6-3 and J is TRBJ2-4, with TRBD1 identical over 9 bases. V lost 6 bases and J lost 1; bases outside the gene matches: 13. From germline, CDR1 is MNHEY and CDR2 SVGEGT. The CDR3 has 18 amino acids. This CDR3 reads CASSDLGQGSGAKNIQYF. CDR3 DNA: TGTGCCAGCAGCGACCTCGGACAGGGGTCCGGTGCCAAAAACATTCAGTACTTC.

J is TRBJ2-2 and V is TRBV10-2, with 9 positions matching TRBD1. V shed 2 bases, J shed 0 bases, and the junction held 7 bases outside the gene matches. Germline CDR1 reads WSHSY; CDR2 reads SAAADI. The CDR3 totals 18 residues. In DNA form, the CDR3 reads TGCGCCAGCAGTGAGATTACAGGGGGCGGGCCGAACACCGGGGAGCTGTTTTTT. Protein sequence: CASSEITGGGPNTGELFF.

The chain uses TRBV9 and TRBJ2-1, with D tentatively TRBD2 (6 bases). The CDR3 spans 15 residues. V gave up 2 bases and J gave up 10 bases, with 19 bases separating them. Germline V gene sequence: CDR1 SGDLS, CDR2 YYNGEE. The CDR3 DNA sequence: TGTGCCAGCAGCGTGGGCGGGGCGAATTCACGGGAGCAGTTCTTC. It encodes CASSVGGANSREQFF.

Only one count was recorded for this clone. The V and J genes are TRBV9 and TRBJ1-3; D remains ambiguous. Germline CDR1 SGDLS, CDR2 YYNGEE. This CDR3 is 14 amino acids long. The germline V and J ends were trimmed by 1 base and 0 bases, with 5 bases remaining between them. CDR3 sequence (DNA): TGTGCCAGCAGCGTAACCGGCTCTGGAAACACCATATATTTT. Amino acid sequence: CASSVTGSGNTIYF. Together with reference TRBV9 and TRBJ1-3, the CDR3 gives the full variable domain: DSGVTQTPKHLITATGQRVTLRCSPRSGDLSVYWYQQSLDQGLQFLIQYYNGEERAKGNILERFSAQQFPDLHSELNLSSLELGDSALYFCASSVTGSGNTIYFGEGSWLTVV.

V and J are TRBV9 and TRBJ2-1; D is uncertain. The CDR3 contains 13 residues. Germline loops: CDR1 SGDLS, CDR2 YYNGEE. The germline V and J ends were trimmed by 0 bases and 5 bases, with 6 bases remaining between them. The CDR3 protein is CASSVAPNNEQFF. For the CDR3, the DNA is TGTGCCAGCAGCGTAGCTCCAAACAATGAGCAGTTCTTC.

The chain uses TRBV5-1 and TRBJ2-3; 9 positions agree with TRBD1. Germline V gene lookup returns CDR1 SGHRS and CDR2 YFSETQ. The CDR3 has 15 amino acids. Unmatched junction bases numbered 11, after V lost 7 bases and J lost 5 bases. The CDR3 bases are TGCGCCAGCTATGGGGTCCCGGGACAGGGAGATACGCAGTATTTT. Translated: CASYGVPGQGDTQYF.

V usage is TRBV28 and J usage is TRBJ2-7; TRBD2 agrees at 10 bases. Germline assignment: CDR1 MDHEN and CDR2 SYDVKM. This CDR3 has 13 residues. The V and J ends lost 5 bases and 9 bases, in that order; junction bases with no gene match: 7. CDR3: CASSPPGTSVQYF. The DNA of the CDR3 is TGTGCCAGCAGTCCACCCGGGACTAGCGTGCAGTACTTC.

The rearrangement joins TRBV28 to TRBJ2-1, with 9 bases identical to TRBD2. Germline V gives CDR1 MDHEN, CDR2 SYDVKM. This CDR3 has 11 amino acids. J gave up 8 bases and V 11 bases, and 4 bases lay outside the gene matches. The DNA for the CDR3 is TGTGCCGGCGGGAGGGCGCATGAGCAGTTCTTC. It translates to CAGGRAHEQFF.

V gene TRBV19 combines with J gene TRBJ2-7; 9 nucleotides align to TRBD1. Germline V gene sequence: CDR1 LNHDA, CDR2 SQIVND (reference sequence). The junction had 5 bases not matched to a gene; V was cut back by 10 bases and J by 1 base. The CDR3 has 13 amino acids. For the CDR3, the DNA is TGTGCCACCACCGGGACAGGGTCCTACGAGCAGTACTTC. Its protein product is CATTGTGSYEQYF. Based on the CDR3 plus reference TRBV19 and TRBJ2-7, the full variable domain is DGGITQSPKYLFRKEGQNVTLSCEQNLNHDAMYWYRQDPGQGLRLIYYSQIVNDFQKGDIAEGYSVSREKKESFPLTVTSAQKNPTAFYLCATTGTGSYEQYFGPGTRLTVT.

The chain has TRBV15 and TRBJ2-7; TRBD1 matches at 8 bases. Germline trimming cut 6 bases from V and 5 bases from J; bases unmatched to any gene: 9. This CDR3 spans 14 amino acids. The germline V gene encodes CDR1 LNHNV and CDR2 YYDKDF (reference sequence). CDR3 bases: TGTGCCACCAGTCCCGGGACAGGTCGCCACGAGCAGTACTTC. This codes for CATSPGTGRHEQYF.

The rearrangement links TRBV9 to TRBJ2-7; D gene ambiguous. V was trimmed by 0 bases and J by 2 bases, leaving 6 bases between them. Looked up from germline, CDR1 is SGDLS and CDR2 is YYNGEE. The length of the CDR3 is 13 residues. This chain's CDR3 is CASSVDGAYEQYF. The CDR3 coding sequence is TGTGCCAGCAGCGTAGATGGAGCCTACGAGCAGTACTTC.

J is TRBJ2-7 and V is TRBV6-5, with 13 bases matching TRBD2. With 4 bases clipped from V and 1 base from J, the junction kept 4 bases outside the gene matches. Germline V gene sequence: CDR1 MNHEY, CDR2 SVGAGI. The length of the CDR3 is 16 residues. The CDR3 bases are TGTGCCAGCAGTTCTCCGGGACTAGCGGGGTCCTACGAGCAGTACTTC. Protein product: CASSSPGLAGSYEQYF.

This clone was counted only a few times. The gene calls are TRBV7-9 and TRBJ1-1, with D unclear. The CDR3 consists of 14 residues. V was shortened by 1 base and J by 1 base, with 7 bases between the two germline ends. In germline, CDR1 is SEHNR, CDR2 FQNEAQ (reference sequence). CDR3 region: CASSLVAQNTEAFF. The CDR3 region has the DNA TGTGCCAGCAGCTTAGTTGCGCAGAACACTGAAGCTTTCTTT.

The chain joins TRBV6-2 or TRBV6-3 to TRBJ1-1; D is unclear. The CDR3 sequence is 14 residues long. The V end was cut by 5 bases, the J end by 0 bases, with 10 bases between. The germline CDR1 and CDR2 sequences are MNHEY and SVGEGT. CDR3 DNA sequence: TGTGCCAGCAGTCCAACCGCCATGAACACTGAAGCTTTCTTT. As protein: CASSPTAMNTEAFF.

The V call is TRBV15, the J call TRBJ2-3; no clear D. V lost 0 bases and J lost 0, with 10 bases in between. This CDR3 region has 16 residues. The germline V gene has CDR1 LNHNV and CDR2 YYDKDF (reference sequence). CDR3 in DNA: TGTGCCACCAGCAGAGATCGGTGGGGTAGCACAGATACGCAGTATTTT. Translated, it gives CATSRDRWGSTDTQYF.

The chain has TRBV18 and TRBJ2-1, with D uncertain. This CDR3 is 11 amino acids long. Germline V gene sequence: CDR1 KGHSH, CDR2 LQKENI. V shed 4 bases and J shed 5 bases, with 3 bases lying between them. The CDR3 coding sequence is TGTGCCAGCTCACAACACAATGAGCAGTTCTTC. It specifies CASSQHNEQFF.